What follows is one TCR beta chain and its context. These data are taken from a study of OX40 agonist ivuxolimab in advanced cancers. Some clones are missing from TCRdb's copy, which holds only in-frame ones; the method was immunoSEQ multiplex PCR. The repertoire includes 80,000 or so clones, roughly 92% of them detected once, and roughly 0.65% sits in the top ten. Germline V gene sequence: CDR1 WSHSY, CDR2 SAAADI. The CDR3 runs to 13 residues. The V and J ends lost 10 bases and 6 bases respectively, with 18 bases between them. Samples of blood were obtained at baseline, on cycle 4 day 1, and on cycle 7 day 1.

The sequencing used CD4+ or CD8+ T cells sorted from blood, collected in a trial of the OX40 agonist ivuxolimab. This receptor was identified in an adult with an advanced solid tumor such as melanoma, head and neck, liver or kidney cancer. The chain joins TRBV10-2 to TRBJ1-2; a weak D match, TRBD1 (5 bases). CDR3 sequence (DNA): TGCGCCACCGGTCAAACCCAGGGACATGGCTACACCTTC. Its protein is CATGQTQGHGYTF.